This paragraph reports one T cell receptor (beta chain). The data were taken from a study of shared clonotypes between healthy human individuals. Study context: The study used three CD4 naive, three CD4 memory, two CD8 naive and one CD8 memory plate per donor.

Germline-derived CDR1 and CDR2 are MNHEY and SVGAGI. The CDR3 contains 13 residues. V lost 5 bases and J lost 9, with 14 bases in between. In the source study's methods: ImmunoSEQ junction-only sequences lacked quality scores, so their filtering differed. Assay used: immunoSEQ multiplex PCR; TCRdb lists only in-frame clones, some missing. V and J calls and clone size are given by that table; D and trimming were obtained from the DNA. The table records 1,400,000 or so clones, 98% to 99% of them present only once. The chain joins TRBV6-5 to TRBJ2-1; perhaps D is TRBD1 or TRBD2 (7 bases each). This clonotype was obtained from a man in his thirties or forties in good health. What was sequenced was naive CD4+ T cells sorted from blood. As to subset: CD45RA+ positively selected. The CDR3 nucleotides read TGTGCCAGCAGTCCCCAGGGGGGGTCTGAGCAGTTCTTC. This encodes CASSPQGGSEQFF.